This entry concerns a single T cell receptor beta chain. Its antigen is undetermined. Sequencing was performed with immunoSEQ multiplex PCR; in TCRdb, only in-frame clones are kept and a portion is missing. The sample consists of roughly 120,000 clones, approximately 80% of them appearing once. The entry originates in a study of radiotherapy plus CTLA-4 blockade in lung cancer. Study summary: There were objective responses in 18% of patients, and around 32% had disease control.

Findings and limits, study-wide: Radiotherapy with ipilimumab was followed by blood expansion of tumor-derived clones. The best predictor of response was reported to be early blood T cell clone dynamics, with interferon-beta.

Germline V gene sequence: CDR1 MNHNS, CDR2 SASEGT. The germline V and J ends were trimmed by 5 bases and 3 bases, with 11 bases remaining between them. The CDR3 covers 13 residues. Enrolled patients, whose metastatic non-small-cell lung cancer was chemo-refractory, received focal radiation plus CTLA-4 blockade with ipilimumab. The chain couples TRBV6-1 to TRBJ2-7, with a weak D call TRBD1 (5 bases). This sample comprised peripheral blood, obtained from a patient treated with radiotherapy plus ipilimumab. The sequence was obtained from a human donor with non-small cell lung cancer who had a partial response to radiotherapy plus ipilimumab. The CDR3 sequence: CASSLFQGYEQYF. The CDR3 DNA sequence: TGTGCCAGCAGTCTATTCCAGGGCTACGAGCAGTACTTC.